This note documents a single T cell receptor (beta chain) sequence. The antigen is undetermined. These data originate in a study of T cells in localized non-small cell lung cancer. Study conclusions and caveats: Turning up in adjacent lung were a median around 60 of the top 100 tumor clones.

The data were produced by immunoSEQ multiplex PCR, yet TCRdb's version contains in-frame clones alone and is incomplete. In the table there are fewer than 100,000 clones, around 90% of which are singletons. CDR3 length equals 14 residues. Germline V gene sequence: CDR1 SGHAT, CDR2 FQNNGV. The trim removed 6 bases at V and 4 bases at J, leaving 8 bases unmatched. The TCR originated in a man aged 35-69 years with stage I squamous cell lung carcinoma. The chain employs TRBV11-2 and TRBJ2-7; 8 nucleotides line up with TRBD2. Sequences were derived from peripheral blood, sampled before any cancer treatment. CDR3 protein: CASSPPGLAYEQYF. For the CDR3, the DNA is TGTGCCAGCAGTCCCCCCGGACTAGCTTACGAGCAGTACTTC.